These T cell receptor beta chains were read from a single sample in a study of shared clonotypes between healthy human individuals. The data were produced by immunoSEQ multiplex PCR, yet TCRdb's version contains in-frame clones alone and is incomplete. The sample records about 1.1 million clones, around 78% being singletons. Sequenced sample: memory CD4+ T cells from PBMCs. The receptors derive from a man aged 18 to 29 in good health. Some clones in this sample may be carry-over from other donors' samples. The CDR3 runs from the conserved cysteine through the conserved F or W. D genes are given only for firm matches.

>NA|TRBV4-1|TRBJ1-5
CASSQGYGNQPQHF
>NA|TRBV18|TRBJ2-7
CASSRRGQGVHEQYF
>TRBD2|TRBV18|TRBJ2-3
CASSPLAGESTDTQYF
>TRBD1|TRBV28|TRBJ1-5
CASSLWGQADYSNQPQHF
>TRBD2|TRBV27|TRBJ2-2
CASSWRAGVISGGGELFF
>NA|TRBV7-2|TRBJ1-5
CASSQGTPNQPQHF
>NA|TRBV19|TRBJ1-5
CASSKSGLSQPQHF
>NA|TRBV7-2|TRBJ2-3
CASAGRVSTDTQYF
>NA|TRBV5-1|TRBJ2-3
CASSPIIDLGTQYF
>TRBD1|TRBV4-1|TRBJ2-1
CASSPHPTGTSYNEQFF
>NA|TRBV7-2|TRBJ1-5
CASSLGGLGNQPQHF
>TRBD2|TRBV5-1|TRBJ2-2
CASSFRLAGGQRNTGELFF
>NA|TRBV5-5|TRBJ2-2
CASRSSVLLRGELFF
>TRBD2|TRBV6-6|TRBJ2-7
CASSRTGTSGTEQYF
>NA|TRBV5-1|TRBJ2-7
CASTTTGGSYEQYF
>NA|TRBV28|TRBJ1-1
CASRSNTEAFF
>NA|TRBV20-1|TRBJ2-5
CSAGGGGAKYF
>TRBD2|TRBV7-3|TRBJ2-1
CASSPNPAASGRGEQFF
>TRBD1|TRBV5-1|TRBJ1-2
CASSPSGTANYGYTF
>NA|TRBV28|TRBJ2-1
CASRGRNNEQFF
>NA|TRBV28|TRBJ1-2
CASSFEAGDWRGYGYTF
>NA|TRBV5-5|TRBJ2-7
CASTPQAGVRYEQYF
>TRBD1|TRBV5-6|TRBJ1-2
CASSRPGQGVFGYTF
>NA|TRBV5-1|TRBJ1-1
CASSNPGVVEAFF
>TRBD1|TRBV6-6|TRBJ1-2
CASSPGTVNYGYTF
>TRBD1|TRBV2|TRBJ2-1
CASSAQTGSNEQFF
>NA|TRBV21-1|TRBJ2-3
CASSVPTPVGLAGGPEDTQYF
>NA|TRBV29-1|TRBJ2-5
CSAPGGPETQYF
>NA|TRBV11-2|TRBJ2-2
CASSAASLIGELFF
>NA|TRBV2|TRBJ2-5
CASSRRATAQETQYF
>TRBD1|TRBV19|TRBJ1-2
CASSTLRGNYGYTF
>NA|TRBV29-1|TRBJ1-1
CSGYRANTEAFF
>NA|TRBV5-1|TRBJ2-5
CASSFGLGQETQYF
>NA|TRBV5-1|TRBJ1-5
CASSPDSPTGPQHF
>NA|TRBV7-2|TRBJ2-7
CASSFQGSYEQYF
>NA|TRBV19|TRBJ2-5
CASSFGRAKETQYF
>TRBD1|TRBV29-1|TRBJ2-5
CSVRSQGSVETQYF
>NA|TRBV7-3|TRBJ2-1
CASSSSHGNNEQFF
>NA|TRBV10-3|TRBJ1-1
CAISVELGNTEAFF
>TRBD1|TRBV28|TRBJ2-1
CASSDAGTGSNEQFF
>NA|TRBV18|TRBJ2-1
CASSLTRPSSYNEQFF
>NA|TRBV6-1|TRBJ1-2
CASSAMDTGTYGYTF
>NA|TRBV6-6|TRBJ1-5
CASRSQQHQPQHF
>NA|TRBV29-1|TRBJ2-5
CSVEEALKGVETQYF
>TRBD1|TRBV28|TRBJ1-1
CASGARGMSFF
>NA|TRBV28|TRBJ2-1
CASSQRWGFNEQFF
>NA|TRBV11-3|TRBJ2-2
CASSLGANTGELFF
>NA|TRBV7-9|TRBJ2-7
CASSPHREMGYEQYF
>NA|TRBV5-1|TRBJ1-3
CASSLGYSGNTIYF
>TRBD2|TRBV11-2|TRBJ2-7
CASSPFVAGGYEQYF
>TRBD1|TRBV18|TRBJ1-1
CASSATGWGMNTEAFF
>NA|TRBV2|TRBJ2-7
CASRPGPDTYEQYF
>NA|TRBV28|TRBJ1-3
CASSSTGFAGNTIYF
>NA|TRBV20-1|TRBJ2-3
CSADMPDTQYF
>NA|TRBV27|TRBJ1-5
CASRGPNQPQHF